These 17 T cell receptor beta chains were sequenced from one sample in a study of blood T cell repertoires in COVID-19. The repertoire was sequenced with immunoSEQ multiplex PCR; TCRdb's copy has only in-frame clones and lacks some. Among around 56,000 clones listed, roughly 80% were seen once. Source material: peripheral blood. The receptors shown here come from a man in his sixties with acute or convalescent COVID-19.

This chain uses TRBV11-1 with TRBJ1-1, with no clear D. The CDR3 totals 16 residues. Trimming left V 4 bases short and J 8 bases short, with 23 bases between. The germline V gene has CDR1 SGHAT and CDR2 FQDESV (reference sequence). CDR3 sequence reads: CASSSGPYSSRPEAFF. The CDR3 DNA reads TGTGCCAGCAGCTCCGGCCCCTACAGCTCTCGCCCCGAAGCTTTCTTT.

This chain joins TRBV2 and TRBJ2-2, with no clear D. The CDR3 has 14 amino acids. Deletions cut 3 bases from V and 1 base from J, with 6 bases between. CDR1 is SNHLY and CDR2 is FYNNEI in the germline V gene. The CDR3 loop reads CASSEGRNTGELFF. Here the CDR3 DNA reads TGTGCCAGCAGTGAGGGCAGGAACACCGGGGAGCTGTTTTTT. Full variable domain (rest looked up from reference TRBV2 and TRBJ2-2): EPEVTQTPSHQVTQMGQEVILRCVPISNHLYFYWYRQILGQKVEFLVSFYNNEISEKSEIFDDQFSVERPDGSNFTLKIRSTKLEDSAMYFCASSEGRNTGELFFGEGSRLTVL.

The chain has TRBV7-9 and TRBJ1-6; D not certain. Germline values: CDR1 SEHNR, CDR2 FQNEAQ (reference sequence). V gave up 5 bases and J gave up 6 bases, with 8 bases separating them. The CDR3 contains 13 residues. CDR3 amino acids: CASSPAFNSPLHF. The CDR3 DNA follows: TGTGCCAGCAGCCCCGCGTTTAATTCACCCCTCCACTTT. Supplemented by reference TRBV7-9 and TRBJ1-6, the full variable domain reads DTGVSQNPRHKITKRGQNVTFRCDPISEHNRLYWYRQTLGQGPEFLTYFQNEAQLEKSRLLSDRFSAERPKGSFSTLEIQRTEQGDSAMYLCASSPAFNSPLHFGNGTRLTVT.

The sample holds one count of this clone. This chain uses TRBV6-5 with TRBJ2-5; 10 bases fit TRBD2. The CDR3 is 15 residues long. Germline V gene data show CDR1 as MNHEY and CDR2 as SVGAGI. The trim removed 0 bases at V and 4 bases at J, leaving 2 bases unmatched. The CDR3 loop is CASSYSSSGGETQYF. In DNA form, the CDR3 reads TGTGCCAGCAGTTACTCGTCTAGCGGGGGAGAGACCCAGTACTTC.

In this sample, this clone turned up once. The chain carries TRBV7-3 and TRBJ2-5, with TRBD2 identical over 16 bases. Trimming took 5 bases from V and 5 from J; bases not matched to a gene: 8. The CDR3 is 17 amino acids. CDR1 and CDR2 from the germline V gene are SGHTA and FQGTGA. The CDR3 sequence: CASSPGTSGGARETQYF. For the CDR3, the DNA is TGTGCCAGCAGCCCCGGGACTAGCGGGGGGGCCAGGGAGACCCAGTACTTC.

This clone was recorded only once. The V call is TRBV6-8, the J call TRBJ1-1; a possible D gene is TRBD1 (6 bases). The V gene's germline CDR1 is MNHGY and CDR2 SAAAGT. The CDR3 is 15 amino acids. The germline V and J ends were trimmed by 4 bases and 11 bases, with 23 bases remaining between them. The CDR3, as DNA: TGTGCCAGCAGTTGTCGGGGGGCAAGCGTCGGTGGGGCTTTCTTT. The encoded protein is CASSCRGASVGGAFF.

This chain links TRBV24-1 with TRBJ1-5; 9 bases line up with TRBD1. V trimming: 7 bases; J trimming: 1 base; junction bases outside the gene matches: 4. Germline V gives CDR1 KGHDR, CDR2 SFDVKD. The CDR3 is 15 residues long. The CDR3 bases are TGTGCCACCAGCACAGGGGGCGGAAGCAATCAGCCCCAGCATTTT. Protein: CATSTGGGSNQPQHF.

This chain uses TRBV7-9 with TRBJ1-6; 8 nucleotides agree with TRBD1. The V and J ends lost 5 bases and 14 bases, in that order; junction bases with no gene match: 23. The CDR3 is made up of 18 amino acids. Germline CDR1 is SEHNR and CDR2 is FQNEAQ (reference sequence). DNA for the CDR3: TGTGCCAGCAGCCTCCCGTCAGGGGGCGCGGGTTCCCAGGGGGCCCTCCACTTT. Amino acid sequence: CASSLPSGGAGSQGALHF.

The chain combines TRBV7-9 with TRBJ1-3; 8 bases line up with TRBD1. The germline V gene has CDR1 SEHNR and CDR2 FQNEAQ (reference sequence). V shed 5 bases and J 5 bases; nucleotides not matched to a gene: 8. The CDR3 sequence is 15 residues long. CDR3 sequence (DNA): TGTGCCAGCAGCACCGACAGGGGAGGGAGAAACACCATATATTTT. Its translation: CASSTDRGGRNTIYF.

CDR3 protein: CASSLDPQGNTEAFF. As DNA, the CDR3 is TGTGCCAGCAGCTTGGACCCCCAGGGGAACACTGAAGCTTTCTTT. V is TRBV5-4 and J is TRBJ1-1, with a possible D match to TRBD1 (5 bases). The germline V gene has CDR1 SGHNT and CDR2 YYREEE (reference sequence). This CDR3 is built from 15 residues. The germline V and J ends were trimmed by 0 bases and 1 base, with 10 bases remaining between them.

V and J are TRBV7-9 and TRBJ1-6; 7 nucleotides agree with TRBD1. J gave up 11 bases and V 3 bases, and 4 bases lay outside the gene matches. The V gene's germline CDR1 is SEHNR and CDR2 FQNEAQ (reference sequence). This CDR3 is built from 13 residues. CDR3 in DNA: TGTGCCAGCAGCTTTGGGACAGTTGCACCCCTCCACTTT. Its protein is CASSFGTVAPLHF.

The chain employs TRBV27 and TRBJ2-3; 12 positions match TRBD2. The CDR3 extends over 19 amino acids. CDR1 and CDR2 (germline): MNHEY, SMNVEV (reference sequence). The J segment lost 1 base and the V segment lost 8 bases, leaving 16 bases of the junction unmatched. The CDR3 sequence: CASGRTSGVGLVGTDTQYF. The CDR3 bases are TGTGCCAGCGGGAGGACTAGCGGGGTCGGATTGGTGGGCACAGATACGCAGTATTTT.

The DNA for the CDR3 is TGTGCCAGCGGGAGCGGGGGCGGGAGTATCTACAATGAGCAGTTCTTC. Translation: CASGSGGGSIYNEQFF. This sequence joins TRBV7-2 and TRBJ2-1, with 8 positions matching TRBD2. The germline V gene encodes CDR1 SGHTA and CDR2 FQGNSA. The V segment lost 8 bases and the J segment 3 bases; nucleotides outside the gene matches: 12. The CDR3 is 16 amino acids.

The chain combines TRBV19 with TRBJ2-1; D may be TRBD1 (5 bases). In germline, CDR1 is LNHDA, CDR2 SQIVND (reference sequence). The germline V and J ends were trimmed by 3 bases and 7 bases, with 13 bases remaining between them. This CDR3 has 14 amino acids. The CDR3 DNA follows: TGTGCCAGTAGTATTTTCCAGGGTCCAAATGAGCAGTTCTTC. Amino acids: CASSIFQGPNEQFF.

V and J are TRBV27 and TRBJ1-1, with a weak D call TRBD1 (5 bases). Trimming removed 8 bases at V and 3 bases at J, with 19 bases between. Per the germline V gene, CDR1 is MNHEY and CDR2 is SMNVEV (reference sequence). This CDR3 comprises 15 residues. The CDR3 reads CASRRTGGKDTEAFF. In nucleotides, the CDR3 is TGTGCCAGCCGAAGAACGGGGGGAAAGGACACTGAAGCTTTCTTT.

In its sample, this clone was seen many times. The rearrangement links TRBV2 to TRBJ2-1; D perhaps matches TRBD1 (6 bases). Trimming stripped 8 bases from V and 7 bases from J, with 12 bases between. From germline, CDR1 is SNHLY and CDR2 FYNNEI. CDR3 length: 12 amino acids. The CDR3 region is CASGVRGNEQFF. CDR3 nucleotide sequence: TGTGCCAGCGGGGTGAGGGGGAATGAGCAGTTCTTC.

The chain is built from TRBV7-9 and TRBJ1-4, with a possible D match to TRBD1 (5 bases). Germline CDR1 SEHNR, CDR2 FQNEAQ (reference sequence). Trimming took 0 bases from V and 11 from J, leaving 10 bases between them. The CDR3 sequence is 13 residues long. CDR3 in amino acids: CASSLAGGGKLFF. As DNA, the CDR3 is TGTGCCAGCAGCTTAGCGGGGGGTGGTAAACTGTTTTTT.